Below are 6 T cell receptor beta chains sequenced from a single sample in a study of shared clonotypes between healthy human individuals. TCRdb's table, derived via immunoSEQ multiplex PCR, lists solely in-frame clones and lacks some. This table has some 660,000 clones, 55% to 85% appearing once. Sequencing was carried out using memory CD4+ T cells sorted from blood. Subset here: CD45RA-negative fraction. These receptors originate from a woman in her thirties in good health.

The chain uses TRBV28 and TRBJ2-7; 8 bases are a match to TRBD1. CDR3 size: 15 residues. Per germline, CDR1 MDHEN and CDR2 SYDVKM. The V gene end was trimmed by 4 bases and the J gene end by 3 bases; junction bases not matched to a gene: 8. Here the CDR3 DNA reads TGTGCCAGCAGTTCGTTCGCAGGGGGCCGCTACGAGCAGTACTTC. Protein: CASSSFAGGRYEQYF.

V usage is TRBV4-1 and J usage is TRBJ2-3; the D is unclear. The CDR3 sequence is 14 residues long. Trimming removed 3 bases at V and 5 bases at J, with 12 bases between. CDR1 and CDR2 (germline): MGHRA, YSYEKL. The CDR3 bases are TGCGCCAGCAGCCAGAGAGGTTTGGGAGATACGCAGTATTTT. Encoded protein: CASSQRGLGDTQYF.

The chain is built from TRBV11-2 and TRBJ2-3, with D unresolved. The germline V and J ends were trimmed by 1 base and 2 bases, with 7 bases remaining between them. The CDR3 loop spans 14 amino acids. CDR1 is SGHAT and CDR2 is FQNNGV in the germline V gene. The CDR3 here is CASSLVTATDTQYF. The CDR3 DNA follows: TGTGCCAGCAGCTTAGTAACAGCCACAGATACGCAGTATTTT. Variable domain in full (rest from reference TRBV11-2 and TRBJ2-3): EAGVAQSPRYKIIEKRQSVAFWCNPISGHATLYWYQQILGQGPKLLIQFQNNGVVDDSQLPKDRFSAERLKGVDSTLKIQPAKLEDSAVYLCASSLVTATDTQYFGPGTRLTVL.

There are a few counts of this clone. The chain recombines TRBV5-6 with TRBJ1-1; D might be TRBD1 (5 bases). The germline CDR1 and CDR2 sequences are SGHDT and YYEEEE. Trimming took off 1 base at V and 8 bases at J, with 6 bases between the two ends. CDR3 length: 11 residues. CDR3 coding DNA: TGTGCCAGCAGCTTGTCAGGGGAAGCTTTCTTT. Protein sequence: CASSLSGEAFF.

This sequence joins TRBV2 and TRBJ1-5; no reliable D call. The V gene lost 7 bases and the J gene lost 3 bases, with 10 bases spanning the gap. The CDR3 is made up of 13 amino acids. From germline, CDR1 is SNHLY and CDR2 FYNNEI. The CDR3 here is CASMAASNQPQHF. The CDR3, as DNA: TGTGCCAGCATGGCAGCCTCCAATCAGCCCCAGCATTTT.

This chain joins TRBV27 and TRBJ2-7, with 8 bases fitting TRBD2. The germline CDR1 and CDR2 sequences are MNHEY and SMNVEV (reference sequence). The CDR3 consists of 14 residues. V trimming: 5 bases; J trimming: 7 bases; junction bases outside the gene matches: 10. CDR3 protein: CASSTGLDFQEQYF. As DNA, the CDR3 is TGTGCCAGCAGTACGGGACTAGATTTTCAAGAGCAGTACTTC.